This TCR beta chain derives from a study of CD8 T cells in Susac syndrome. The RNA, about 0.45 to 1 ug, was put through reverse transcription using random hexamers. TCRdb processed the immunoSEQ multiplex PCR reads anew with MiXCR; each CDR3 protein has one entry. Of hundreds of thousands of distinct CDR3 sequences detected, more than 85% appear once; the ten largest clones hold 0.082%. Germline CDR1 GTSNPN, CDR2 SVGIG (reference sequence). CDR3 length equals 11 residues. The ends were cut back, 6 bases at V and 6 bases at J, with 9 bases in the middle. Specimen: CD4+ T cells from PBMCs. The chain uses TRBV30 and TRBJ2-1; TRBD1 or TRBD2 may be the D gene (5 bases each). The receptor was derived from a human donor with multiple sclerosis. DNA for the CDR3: TGTGCCTGCGAGGGGCTCAATGAGCAGTTCTTC. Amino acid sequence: CACEGLNEQFF.